This TCR beta chain was retrieved from a study of breast tumors, draining lymph nodes, adjacent tissues (dated by TCRdb to 2016 to 2017). Regarding the study in general: Breast cancer patients provided tumor, adjacent nontumor tissue and axillary lymph nodes, and the study compared the TCR beta repertoires across these three sources. In human breast cancer, the study set out to assess how tumor, surrounding tissue and draining lymph node repertoires relate to one another and whether T cells might be exchanged between them.

The axillary draining lymph nodes of breast cancer patients were the source of the lymph node samples. What the study reported, not specific to this receptor: The data were considered consistent with the idea that most tumor T cells come from the lymph node and then expand in tumor tissue. The similarity between tumor and nontumor tissue repertoires was significantly greater in luminal-like breast cancer than in basal-like breast cancer. T-cell repertoire diversity in tumors was found to be lower than in lymph nodes but higher than in nontumor tissue, and preferential V and J gene usage was observed. The conclusion that tumor T cells originate in lymph nodes was framed as consistent with a hypothesis rather than directly demonstrated.

Instrument used: Illumina HiSeq 2000. TCR beta chain libraries were generated by multiplex PCR amplification. The amplified TCR beta chain products were analyzed by high-throughput sequencing. TCRdb trimmed the raw reads at Q25, called clones with MiXCR and kept productive beta chains. Rows with one shared CDR3 protein collapse into an entry with the most common genes and DNA. Here the sample has approximately 88,000 distinct CDR3 sequences; around 29% occur a single time. The ten largest clonotypes hold roughly 7.3% of the sample. Many counts were recorded for this clonotype. Its antigen is still unknown. One base away there is no much larger clone; base qualities are not given. CDR1 DFQATT and CDR2 SNEGSKA are derived from the germline V gene (reference sequence). For this chain, trimming is 0 bases at the V end and 7 bases at the J end, and the number of junction bases without a gene match is 17. From the cysteine up to the phenylalanine, the CDR3 has a length of 18 residues. Only the CDR3 DNA stays, 54 bases, in frame from base 1.

The rearranged chain carries TRBV20-1 and TRBJ2-7; TRBD2 agrees with 11 junctional bases. The specimen was axillary lymph node tissue. The sequence came from a female donor with breast cancer. Some clones in this sample may be carry-over from other donors' samples. The CDR3 reads as follows: CSARDLRIISGRALEQYF. DNA sequence: TGCAGTGCTAGAGATCTGCGTATTATTAGCGGGAGGGCCTTGGAGCAGTACTTC.